One sample yielded the 21 T cell receptor beta chains listed below, sequenced in a study of blood T cell repertoires in COVID-19. Sequenced by immunoSEQ multiplex PCR; TCRdb stores in-frame clones only, minus some. The sample carries 280,000 or so clones, approximately 86% recorded once. Sequencing was done on a sample of peripheral blood. The receptors shown here come from a woman in her twenties or thirties who had recovered from COVID-19.

J is TRBJ2-1 and V is TRBV7-9; TRBD1 matches 8 bases. Germline V gene lookup returns CDR1 SEHNR and CDR2 FQNEAQ (reference sequence). The CDR3 consists of 13 residues. V lost 5 bases and J lost 6; bases outside the gene matches: 3. CDR3 residues: CASSPGGGNEQFF. The CDR3 region has the DNA TGTGCCAGCAGCCCAGGGGGCGGCAATGAGCAGTTCTTC.

The chain has TRBV21-1 and TRBJ1-5; the tabulated D call, TRBD1, remains unverified against the DNA. TRBV21-1 is a recognized pseudogene. The CDR3 has 15 amino acids. This CDR3 is CASSPRGRTGQPQHF. The CDR3 DNA follows: TGTGCCAGCAGCCCGCGAGGACGGACAGGCCAGCCCCAGCATTTT.

In DNA form, the CDR3 reads TGTGCCAGCAGTTTCTCAGATCAAGAGACCCAGTACTTC. Residues: CASSFSDQETQYF. The chain is built from TRBV28 and TRBJ2-5, with D hard to call. The CDR3 is 13 amino acids. Trimming removed 3 bases at V and 2 bases at J, with 7 bases between. Germline loops: CDR1 MDHEN, CDR2 SYDVKM.

This sequence joins TRBV20-1 and TRBJ1-1; D might be TRBD1 (5 bases). Germline V CDR1 and CDR2: DFQATT, SNEGSKA (reference sequence). The V end was cut by 5 bases, the J end by 6 bases, with 10 bases between. The CDR3 has 11 amino acids. The CDR3 loop is CSAGTRAEAFF. The CDR3 DNA follows: TGCAGTGCTGGGACTCGGGCTGAAGCTTTCTTT.

A remark on this clone: Other DNA sequences in this sample translate to the same CDR3. J is TRBJ2-1 and V is TRBV13; D is possibly TRBD2 (5 bases). Trimming cost V 1 base and J 8 bases, with 15 bases left between them. Germline values: CDR1 PRHDT, CDR2 FYEKMQ (reference sequence). There are 15 residues in the CDR3. CDR3 region: CASSLEAGGGYEQFF. The CDR3 coding sequence is TGTGCCAGCAGCTTAGAAGCCGGAGGTGGGTATGAGCAGTTCTTC. The full variable domain, its missing parts supplied by reference TRBV13 and TRBJ2-1, is AAGVIQSPRHLIKEKRETATLKCYPIPRHDTVYWYQQGPGQDPQFLISFYEKMQSDKGSIPDRFSAQQFSDYHSELNMSSLELGDSALYFCASSLEAGGGYEQFFGPGTRLTVL.

This chain connects TRBV6-1 to TRBJ1-1; 7 bases line up with TRBD1. Germline loops: CDR1 MNHNS, CDR2 SASEGT. V shed 0 bases, J shed 2 bases, and the junction held 6 bases outside the gene matches. The length of the CDR3 is 16 residues. CDR3 in amino acids: CASSEAPGTDNTEAFF. The CDR3, as DNA: TGTGCCAGCAGTGAAGCGCCGGGGACAGACAACACTGAAGCTTTCTTT.

This chain links TRBV7-9 with TRBJ2-1, with TRBD2 as a possible D gene (5 bases). The CDR3 runs to 15 residues. Germline assignment: CDR1 SEHNR and CDR2 FQNEAQ (reference sequence). The germline V and J ends were trimmed by 5 bases and 2 bases, with 13 bases remaining between them. The CDR3 loop is CASSPSGTAYNEQFF. For the CDR3, the DNA is TGTGCCAGCAGCCCCAGCGGCACAGCCTACAATGAGCAGTTCTTC.

The chain has TRBV2 and TRBJ2-7, with 8 bases lining up with TRBD2. J lost 2 bases, V lost 5 bases, and 8 bases had no gene match. Germline V gene sequence: CDR1 SNHLY, CDR2 FYNNEI. This CDR3 is built from 15 residues. The CDR3 DNA sequence: TGTGCCAGCAGTCCTCAGCGGGGGAGCCCCTACGAGCAGTACTTC. The encoded protein is CASSPQRGSPYEQYF.

V usage is TRBV12-3 or TRBV12-4 and J usage is TRBJ2-1; D might be TRBD1 (5 bases). Deletions cut 6 bases from V and 12 bases from J, with 18 bases between. The CDR3 is 13 residues long. The DNA of the CDR3 is TGTGCCAGCAGGGAAGGACACTCTGTAGTGCAGTTCTTC. This gives the protein CASREGHSVVQFF.

The rearrangement uses TRBV10-3 and TRBJ2-2; unclear D gene. Germline V gene lookup returns CDR1 ENHRY and CDR2 SYGVKD. The CDR3 is made up of 14 amino acids. Trimming cost V 2 bases and J 3 bases, with 7 bases left between them. CDR3 bases: TGTGCCATCAGTGAGGTAACAGACACCGGGGAGCTGTTTTTT. Its translation is CAISEVTDTGELFF.

The chain couples TRBV10-3 to TRBJ1-1; 9 bases line up with TRBD1. Germline CDR1 and CDR2: ENHRY and SYGVKD. V shed 10 bases, J shed 5 bases, and the junction held 11 bases outside the gene matches. The CDR3 sequence is 14 residues long. The CDR3 DNA reads TGTGCCACCACAGGGGGCCCGTCTATAACTGAAGCTTTCTTT. It specifies CATTGGPSITEAFF.

The rearrangement links TRBV11-3 to TRBJ1-1, with D possibly being TRBD1 (6 bases). Germline V gives CDR1 SGHNT, CDR2 YENEEA. The CDR3 covers 13 residues. V was trimmed by 4 bases and J by 4 bases, leaving 10 bases between them. CDR3 sequence reads: CASSSSGATEAFF. The CDR3 DNA reads as TGTGCCAGCAGCTCCTCAGGGGCCACTGAAGCTTTCTTT.

The chain joins TRBV30 to TRBJ2-1; TRBD1 matches at 8 bases. Germline V gives CDR1 GTSNPN, CDR2 SVGIG (reference sequence). V lost 3 bases and J lost 10; bases outside the gene matches: 5. This CDR3 spans 12 amino acids. CDR3 bases: TGTGCCTGGAGAACAGGGGGACGCGAGCAGTTCTTC. Its translation: CAWRTGGREQFF.

This chain joins TRBV9 and TRBJ2-1; TRBD2 aligns across 10 bases. The CDR3 extends over 17 amino acids. CDR1 and CDR2 (germline): SGDLS, YYNGEE. Trimming took 3 bases from V and 5 from J; bases not matched to a gene: 11. The CDR3 DNA reads TGTGCCAGCAGCGGAGGTCCGACTAGCGGGTACGACAATGAGCAGTTCTTC. It encodes CASSGGPTSGYDNEQFF.

This chain links TRBV12-3 or TRBV12-4 with TRBJ2-1; D call uncertain. The CDR3 extends over 12 amino acids. V was shortened by 2 bases and J by 6 bases, with 5 bases between the two germline ends. The CDR3 DNA is TGTGCCAGCAGTTTACTCCTCAATGAGCAGTTCTTC. It translates to CASSLLLNEQFF.

The V gene is TRBV7-4, the J gene TRBJ1-4, with a tentative D call TRBD1 (5 bases). Trimming removed 4 bases at V and 0 bases at J, with 12 bases between. Germline V lookup: CDR1 SGHVT, CDR2 SQSDAQ. CDR3 length equals 16 residues. The CDR3, as DNA: TGTGCCAGCAGCTCCGCACAGACAGCAACTAATGAAAAACTGTTTTTT. It encodes CASSSAQTATNEKLFF. Combining the CDR3 with reference TRBV7-4 and TRBJ1-4 gives the whole variable domain GAGVSQSPRYKVAKRGRDVALRCDSISGHVTLYWYRQTLGQGSEVLTYSQSDAQRDKSGRPSGRFSAERPERSVSTLKIQRTEQGDSAVYLCASSSAQTATNEKLFFGSGTQLSVL.

The CDR3 loop reads CASSLSISGRTEQYF. The CDR3 region has the DNA TGTGCCAGCAGTTTATCGATAAGCGGGAGAACCGAGCAGTACTTC. This rearrangement joins TRBV27 to TRBJ2-7, with 8 nucleotides matching TRBD2. This CDR3 is 15 amino acids long. Germline CDR1 reads MNHEY; CDR2 reads SMNVEV (reference sequence). V lost 0 bases to trimming and J lost 6 bases; unmatched junction nucleotides: 7.

In this sample, this clone turned up once. V is TRBV2 and J is TRBJ1-5; weak D call: TRBD1 (5 bases). V gave up 6 bases and J gave up 2 bases, with 14 bases separating them. In germline, CDR1 is SNHLY, CDR2 FYNNEI. CDR3 length: 15 amino acids. The CDR3 protein is CASRYRLGGNQPQHF. CDR3 in DNA: TGTGCCAGCAGGTACAGGTTAGGTGGCAATCAGCCCCAGCATTTT.

The chain carries TRBV7-8 and TRBJ1-2; a weak D match, TRBD1 (5 bases). CDR1 is SGHVS and CDR2 is FQNEAQ in the germline V gene. This CDR3 has 13 residues. Trimming shortened V by 0 bases and J by 8 bases, and 10 bases separated the two germline ends. As DNA, the CDR3 is TGTGCCAGCAGCTTAGCGGCAGGGAACGGCTACACCTTC. Amino acid sequence: CASSLAAGNGYTF.

This clone was detected only once. The chain uses TRBV15 and TRBJ2-1, with D perhaps matching TRBD1 (5 bases). V shed 4 bases and J shed 0 bases, with 10 bases lying between them. This CDR3 comprises 15 residues. CDR1 LNHNV and CDR2 YYDKDF come from the germline V gene (reference sequence). The CDR3 DNA is TGTGCCACCAGCAAGGAAGACAGCTCCTACAATGAGCAGTTCTTC. Its translation is CATSKEDSSYNEQFF.

This clone was counted once. The chain is built from TRBV9 and TRBJ1-1; D uncertain. This CDR3 is built from 13 residues. The germline gives CDR1 SGDLS, CDR2 YYNGEE. V was trimmed by 2 bases and J by 0 bases, leaving 5 bases between them. CDR3 protein: CASSVNVNTEAFF. The CDR3 DNA reads TGTGCCAGCAGCGTTAATGTGAACACTGAAGCTTTCTTT.